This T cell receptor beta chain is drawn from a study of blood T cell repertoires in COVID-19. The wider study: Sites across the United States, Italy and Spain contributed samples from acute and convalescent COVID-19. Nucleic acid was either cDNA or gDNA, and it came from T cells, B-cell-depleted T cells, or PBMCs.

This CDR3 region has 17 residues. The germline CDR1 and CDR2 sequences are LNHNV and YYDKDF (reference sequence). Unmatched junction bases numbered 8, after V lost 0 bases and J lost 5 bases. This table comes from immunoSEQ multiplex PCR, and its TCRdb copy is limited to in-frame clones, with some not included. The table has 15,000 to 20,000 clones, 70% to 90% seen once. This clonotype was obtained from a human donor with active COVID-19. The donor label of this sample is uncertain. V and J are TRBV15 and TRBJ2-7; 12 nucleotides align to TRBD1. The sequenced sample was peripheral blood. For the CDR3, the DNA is TGTGCCACCAGCAGAGATTGGGGGACAGGGGGCATCGACGAGCAGTACTTC. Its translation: CATSRDWGTGGIDEQYF.